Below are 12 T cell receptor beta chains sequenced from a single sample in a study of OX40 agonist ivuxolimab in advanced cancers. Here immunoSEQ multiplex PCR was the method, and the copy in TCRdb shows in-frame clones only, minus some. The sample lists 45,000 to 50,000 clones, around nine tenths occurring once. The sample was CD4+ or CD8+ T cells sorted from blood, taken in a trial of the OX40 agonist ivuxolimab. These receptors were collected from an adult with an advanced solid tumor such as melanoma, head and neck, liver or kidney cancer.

The CDR3 nucleotides are TGTGCCAGCGCGGGGGCGGACTATGGCTACACCTTC. It translates to CASAGADYGYTF. The chain employs TRBV27 and TRBJ1-2; the D gene is possibly TRBD1 (6 bases). V was cut by 8 bases and J by 3 bases, with 10 bases left in between. The CDR3 loop spans 12 amino acids. The germline gives CDR1 MNHEY, CDR2 SMNVEV (reference sequence).

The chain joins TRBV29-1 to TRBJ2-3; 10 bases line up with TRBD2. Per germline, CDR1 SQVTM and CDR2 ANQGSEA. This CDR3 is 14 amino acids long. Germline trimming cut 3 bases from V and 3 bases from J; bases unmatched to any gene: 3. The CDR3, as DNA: TGCAGCGTTGAGGCTAGCGGGAGAACAGATACGCAGTATTTT. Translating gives CSVEASGRTDTQYF.

CDR3 in DNA: TGTGCCATCGGAACAGTCTATGGCTACACCTTC. It translates to CAIGTVYGYTF. The gene calls are TRBV10-3 and TRBJ1-2; D unresolved. The CDR3 is 11 amino acids. V was cut by 8 bases and J by 4 bases, with 8 bases left in between. Germline V CDR1 and CDR2: ENHRY, SYGVKD.

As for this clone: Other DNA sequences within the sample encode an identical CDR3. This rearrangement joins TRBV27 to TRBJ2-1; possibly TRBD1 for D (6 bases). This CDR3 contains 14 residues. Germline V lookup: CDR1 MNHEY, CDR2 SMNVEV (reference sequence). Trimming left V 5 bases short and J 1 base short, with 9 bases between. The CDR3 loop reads CASSTGSSYNEQFF. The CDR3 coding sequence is TGTGCCAGCAGTACAGGGTCATCCTACAATGAGCAGTTCTTC.

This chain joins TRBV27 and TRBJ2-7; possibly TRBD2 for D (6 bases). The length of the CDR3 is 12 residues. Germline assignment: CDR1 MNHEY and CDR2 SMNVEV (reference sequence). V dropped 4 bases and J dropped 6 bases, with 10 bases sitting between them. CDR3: CASSSGAGEQYF. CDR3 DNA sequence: TGTGCCAGCAGTTCGGGAGCGGGCGAGCAGTACTTC.

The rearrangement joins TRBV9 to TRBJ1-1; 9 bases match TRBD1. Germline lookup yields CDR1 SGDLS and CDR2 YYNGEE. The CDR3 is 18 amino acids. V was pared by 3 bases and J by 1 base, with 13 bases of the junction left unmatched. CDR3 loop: CASSDRPGQGRGNTEAFF. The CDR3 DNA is TGTGCCAGCAGCGATCGCCCGGGACAGGGAAGGGGGAACACTGAAGCTTTCTTT.

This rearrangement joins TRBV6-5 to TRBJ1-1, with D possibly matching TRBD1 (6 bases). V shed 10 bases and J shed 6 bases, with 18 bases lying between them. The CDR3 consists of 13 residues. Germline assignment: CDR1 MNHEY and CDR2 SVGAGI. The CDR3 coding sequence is TGTGCCACCTCCGGAACAGGGTCCCCTGAAGCTTTCTTT. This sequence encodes CATSGTGSPEAFF.

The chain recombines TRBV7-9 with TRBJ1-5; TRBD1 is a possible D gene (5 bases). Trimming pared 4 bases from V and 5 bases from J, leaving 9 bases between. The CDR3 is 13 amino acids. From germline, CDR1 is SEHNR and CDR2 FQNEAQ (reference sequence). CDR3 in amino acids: CASSSGADQPQHF. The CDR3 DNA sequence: TGTGCCAGCAGCTCCGGGGCTGATCAGCCCCAGCATTTT.

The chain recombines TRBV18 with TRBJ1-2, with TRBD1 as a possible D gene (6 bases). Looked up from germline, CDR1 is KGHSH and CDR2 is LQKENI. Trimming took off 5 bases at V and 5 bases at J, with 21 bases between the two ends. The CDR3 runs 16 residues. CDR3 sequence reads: CASSDWTETSPYGYTF. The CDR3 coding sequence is TGTGCCAGCTCAGACTGGACAGAAACTTCTCCTTATGGCTACACCTTC.

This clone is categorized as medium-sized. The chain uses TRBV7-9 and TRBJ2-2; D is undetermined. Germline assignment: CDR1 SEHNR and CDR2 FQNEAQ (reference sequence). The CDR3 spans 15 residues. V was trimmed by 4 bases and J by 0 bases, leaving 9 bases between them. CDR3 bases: TGTGCCAGCAGCTCAGCGACACCGAACACCGGGGAGCTGTTTTTT. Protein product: CASSSATPNTGELFF.

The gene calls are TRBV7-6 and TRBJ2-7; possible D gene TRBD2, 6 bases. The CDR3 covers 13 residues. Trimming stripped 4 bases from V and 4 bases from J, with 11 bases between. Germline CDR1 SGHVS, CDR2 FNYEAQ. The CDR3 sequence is CASSSSGDYEQYF. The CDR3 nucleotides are TGTGCCAGCAGCTCATCGGGGGATTACGAGCAGTACTTC. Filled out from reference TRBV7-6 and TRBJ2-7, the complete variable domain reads GAGVSQSPRYKVTKRGQDVALRCDPISGHVSLYWYRQALGQGPEFLTYFNYEAQQDKSGLPNDRFSAERPEGSISTLTIQRTEQRDSAMYRCASSSSGDYEQYFGPGTRLTVT.

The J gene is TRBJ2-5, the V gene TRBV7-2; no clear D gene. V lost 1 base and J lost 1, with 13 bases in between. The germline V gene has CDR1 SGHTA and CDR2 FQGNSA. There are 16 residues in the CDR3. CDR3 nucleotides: TGTGCCAGCAGCTTAGGGGCAGCGCAGATCCAAGAGACCCAGTACTTC. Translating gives CASSLGAAQIQETQYF.